This TCR beta chain was captured by sequencing in a study of shared clonotypes between healthy human individuals. For the study at large: Each donor's CD8 memory used one plate, CD8 naive two, each CD4 subset three.

Study donors comprised healthy, HIV-negative adults devoid of recent acute infection or vaccination. CDR3 size: 14 residues. Between the trimmed V and J ends, which lost 4 bases and 1 base, there was a span of 10 bases. Per the germline V gene, CDR1 is SGHVS and CDR2 is FNYEAQ. Comment on this clone: Antigen unknown.

Study-wide results and limits: Estimated richness was generally greater in naive than memory subsets.

In the sorted-subset replicate PCRs, 200 ng DNA, 25,000 to 35,000 T cell genomes, was used. Method: immunoSEQ multiplex PCR; TCRdb's copy keeps in-frame clones and lacks some. The repertoire includes around 750,000 clones, around two thirds of them detected once, and roughly 1.7% sits in the top ten. This chain uses TRBV7-6 with TRBJ1-1; D gene uncertain. This receptor was identified in a woman in her twenties or thirties in good health. Sequenced input: memory CD4+ T cells sorted from blood. Subset defined: CD45RA-negative fraction. CDR3 region: CASSSGLRNTEAFF. In DNA, the CDR3 is TGTGCCAGCAGCTCTGGTTTACGGAACACTGAAGCTTTCTTT.